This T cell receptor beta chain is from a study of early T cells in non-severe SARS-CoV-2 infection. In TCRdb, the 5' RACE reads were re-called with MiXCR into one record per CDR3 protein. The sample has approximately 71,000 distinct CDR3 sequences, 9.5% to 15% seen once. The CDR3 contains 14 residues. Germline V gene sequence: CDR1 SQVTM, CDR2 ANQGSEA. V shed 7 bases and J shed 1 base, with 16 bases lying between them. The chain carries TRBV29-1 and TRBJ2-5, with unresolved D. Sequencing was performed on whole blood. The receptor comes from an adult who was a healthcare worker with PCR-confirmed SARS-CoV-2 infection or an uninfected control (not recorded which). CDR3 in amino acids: CSAPRPLSQETQYF. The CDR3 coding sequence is TGCAGCGCCCCCCGTCCCCTATCCCAAGAGACCCAGTACTTC.